These 3 T cell receptor beta chains share one sample of origin, sequenced in a study of blood T cell repertoires in COVID-19. Sequencing was performed with immunoSEQ multiplex PCR; in TCRdb, only in-frame clones are kept and a portion is missing. Of roughly 110,000 clones listed, 80% to 85% are singletons. Material for sequencing was peripheral blood. Receptors originate from a human donor in a cohort sampled during active COVID-19.

The chain has TRBV7-9 and TRBJ2-3; 7 bases line up with TRBD2. V lost 1 base to trimming and J lost 2 bases; unmatched junction nucleotides: 6. This CDR3 has 16 residues. The germline gives CDR1 SEHNR, CDR2 FQNEAQ (reference sequence). The CDR3 nucleotides are TGTGCCAGCAGCTTAGTCAGCGGGGCTAACACAGATACGCAGTATTTT. Translating it yields CASSLVSGANTDTQYF.

The chain joins TRBV25-1 to TRBJ2-2; possibly TRBD2 for D (6 bases). There are 17 residues in the CDR3. Trimming left V 4 bases short and J 4 bases short, with 19 bases between. Germline lookup yields CDR1 MGHDK and CDR2 SYGVNS. As DNA, the CDR3 is TGTGCCAGCAGTGTGGATGCGGGGATTGGGGCCACCGGGGAGCTGTTTTTT. Translating gives CASSVDAGIGATGELFF.

This chain joins TRBV10-3 and TRBJ1-5, with 9 bases lining up with TRBD1. The CDR3 is 15 amino acids. V trimming: 3 bases; J trimming: 4 bases; junction bases outside the gene matches: 4. CDR1 is ENHRY, CDR2 SYGVKD, per germline. For the CDR3, the DNA is TGTGCCATCAGTGAATTCGGGACAGGGAATCAGCCCCAGCATTTT. Protein: CAISEFGTGNQPQHF.